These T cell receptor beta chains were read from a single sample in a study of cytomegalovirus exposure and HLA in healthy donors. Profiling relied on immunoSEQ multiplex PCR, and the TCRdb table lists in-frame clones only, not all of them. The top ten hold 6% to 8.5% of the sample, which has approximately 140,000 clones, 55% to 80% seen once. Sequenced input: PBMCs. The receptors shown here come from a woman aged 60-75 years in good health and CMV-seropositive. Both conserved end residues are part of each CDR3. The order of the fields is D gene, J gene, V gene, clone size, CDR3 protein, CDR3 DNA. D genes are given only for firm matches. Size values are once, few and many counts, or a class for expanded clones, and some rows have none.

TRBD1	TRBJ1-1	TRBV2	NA	CASSERVDRGGGAFF	TGTGCCAGCAGTGAAAGGGTGGACAGGGGCGGCGGAGCTTTCTTT
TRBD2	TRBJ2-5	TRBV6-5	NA	CASSWAGELQKETQYF	TGTGCCAGCAGTTGGGCGGGAGAGCTCCAAAAGGAGACCCAGTACTTC
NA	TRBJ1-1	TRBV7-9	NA	CASSLRAGANTEAFF	TGTGCCAGCAGCTTAAGGGCAGGGGCGAACACTGAAGCTTTCTTT
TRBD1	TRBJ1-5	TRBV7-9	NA	CASSRGQGPQPQHF	TGTGCCAGCAGCCGAGGACAGGGGCCTCAGCCCCAGCATTTT
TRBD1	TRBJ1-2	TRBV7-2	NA	CASSATGQGSGYTF	TGTGCCAGCAGCGCAACGGGACAGGGATCTGGCTACACCTTC
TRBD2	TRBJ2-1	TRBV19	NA	CASSPQGTSGRGEQFF	TGTGCCAGTAGTCCGCAAGGGACTAGCGGGAGAGGCGAGCAGTTCTTC
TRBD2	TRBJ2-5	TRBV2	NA	CASSDEAGGGGETQYF	TGTGCCAGCAGTGATGAGGCCGGGGGGGGCGGGGAGACCCAGTACTTC
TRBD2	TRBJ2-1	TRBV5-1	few	CASSLSTLAGGYNEQFF	TGCGCCAGCAGCTTAAGCACTTTAGCGGGAGGGTACAATGAGCAGTTCTTC
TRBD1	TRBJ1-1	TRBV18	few	CASSPQTGDTEAFF	TGTGCCAGCTCACCACAGACAGGGGATACTGAAGCTTTCTTT
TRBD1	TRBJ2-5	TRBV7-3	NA	CASSSAGGSQETQYF	TGTGCCAGCAGCTCCGCAGGGGGCTCCCAAGAGACCCAGTACTTC
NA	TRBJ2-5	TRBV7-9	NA	CASSGGSARGETQYF	TGTGCCAGCAGCGGGGGTAGCGCCCGGGGGGAGACCCAGTACTTC
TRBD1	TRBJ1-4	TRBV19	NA	CASSISGTGAEKLFF	TGTGCCAGTAGTATCTCCGGGACAGGGGCTGAAAAACTGTTTTTT
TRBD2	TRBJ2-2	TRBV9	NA	CASSVDPSGSLNTGELFF	TGTGCCAGCAGCGTAGACCCTAGCGGGAGCCTGAACACCGGGGAGCTGTTTTTT
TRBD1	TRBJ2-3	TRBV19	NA	CASSIRDRARDTQYF	TGTGCCAGTAGTATAAGGGACAGGGCGAGAGATACGCAGTATTTT
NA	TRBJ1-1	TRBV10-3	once	CAISKGEEAFF	TGTGCCATCAGTAAGGGGGAGGAAGCTTTCTTT
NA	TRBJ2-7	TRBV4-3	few	CASSQGRTPSYEQYF	TGCGCCAGCAGCCAAGGGAGGACTCCTTCCTACGAGCAGTACTTC
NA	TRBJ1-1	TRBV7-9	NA	CASSLDGVSTEAFF	TGTGCCAGCAGCTTAGACGGGGTTTCGACTGAAGCTTTCTTT
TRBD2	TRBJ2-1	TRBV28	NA	CATNKLAGENNEQFF	TGTGCCACCAACAAACTAGCGGGAGAAAACAATGAGCAGTTCTTC
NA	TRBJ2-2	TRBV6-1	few	CASSVSQTGELFF	TGTGCCAGCAGTGTGTCACAAACCGGGGAGCTGTTTTTT
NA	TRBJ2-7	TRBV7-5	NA	CARDGGEGAYEQYF	TGTGCCAGAGATGGGGGGGAGGGGGCCTACGAGCAGTACTTC
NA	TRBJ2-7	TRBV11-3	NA	CASRSVSYEQYF	TGTGCCAGCAGATCTGTGAGCTACGAGCAGTACTTC
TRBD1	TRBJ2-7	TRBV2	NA	CASGTGAPYEQYF	TGTGCCAGTGGGACAGGGGCCCCCTACGAGCAGTACTTC
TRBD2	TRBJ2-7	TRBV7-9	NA	CASSFWTSDKIEQYF	TGTGCCAGCAGCTTCTGGACTAGCGATAAGATCGAGCAGTACTTC
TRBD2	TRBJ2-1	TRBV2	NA	CASSGTSGGHEQFF	TGTGCCAGCAGTGGGACTAGCGGAGGCCATGAGCAGTTCTTC
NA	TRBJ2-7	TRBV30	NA	CAWSSHRSSYEQYF	TGTGCCTGGAGTTCCCACAGGAGCTCCTACGAGCAGTACTTC
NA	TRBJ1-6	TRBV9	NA	CASSAAGLSYNSPLHF	TGTGCCAGCAGCGCGGCTGGGCTCTCCTATAATTCACCCCTCCACTTT
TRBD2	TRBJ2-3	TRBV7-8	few	CASSPRLAGRGDTQYF	TGTGCCAGCAGCCCCCGGCTAGCGGGACGGGGGGATACGCAGTATTTT
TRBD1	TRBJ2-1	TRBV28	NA	CATLGGTGQGYNEQFF	TGTGCCACCCTAGGGGGAACAGGACAGGGGTACAATGAGCAGTTCTTC
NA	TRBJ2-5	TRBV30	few	CAWALSSLETQYF	TGTGCCTGGGCCTTAAGCTCCCTTGAGACCCAGTACTTC
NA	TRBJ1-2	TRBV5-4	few	CASSLPGVGGYGYTF	TGTGCCAGCAGCTTACCGGGGGTTGGAGGCTATGGCTACACCTTC
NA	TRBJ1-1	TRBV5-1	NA	CASSLDRLNTEAFF	TGCGCCAGCAGCTTAGACAGATTGAACACTGAAGCTTTCTTT
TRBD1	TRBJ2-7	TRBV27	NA	CASSPDREVLIYEQYF	TGTGCCAGCAGTCCAGACAGGGAAGTGCTCATTTACGAGCAGTACTTC
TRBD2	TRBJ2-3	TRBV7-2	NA	CASSLWTSGRASTDTQYF	TGTGCCAGCAGCTTATGGACTAGCGGGAGAGCTAGCACAGATACGCAGTATTTT
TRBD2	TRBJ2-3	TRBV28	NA	CASSLWSAGSTDTQYF	TGTGCCAGCAGTCTCTGGTCAGCGGGAAGCACAGATACGCAGTATTTT